This T cell receptor beta chain originates from a study of T cell responses to AZD1222 COVID-19 vaccine. Sequenced by immunoSEQ multiplex PCR; TCRdb stores in-frame clones only, minus some. This sample has approximately 120,000 clones, with approximately 93% found just once. In the case of this clone: The antigen remains unidentified.

Study results and caveats: Donors skewed white British and female; clonal diversity was possibly underestimated. Variant regions that are unmutated are reportedly the target of nearly half of spike-specific TCRs.

The receptor's source is an adult in good health. The sequences come from peripheral blood, collected on day 0 of AZD1222 vaccination.

Here the CDR3 reads CASRSPGSGNTEAFF. The CDR3, as DNA: TGTGCCAGCCGGTCCCCCGGGAGCGGGAACACTGAAGCTTTCTTT. The chain links TRBV28 to TRBJ1-1; no firm D call. Trimming pared 8 bases from V and 1 base from J, leaving 17 bases between. The CDR3 length is 15 residues. Germline V gene lookup returns CDR1 MDHEN and CDR2 SYDVKM.